This TCR beta chain was found in a study of blood T cell repertoires in COVID-19. At the level of the study: COVID-19 samples, acute and convalescent, were from the United States, Italy and Spain. Nucleic acid was either cDNA or gDNA, and it came from T cells, B-cell-depleted T cells, or PBMCs.

From germline, CDR1 is MNHNY and CDR2 SVGAGI (reference sequence). This CDR3 has 17 amino acids. The germline V and J ends were trimmed by 6 bases and 0 bases, with 20 bases remaining between them. The table came from immunoSEQ multiplex PCR; TCRdb's copy has only in-frame clones and leaves some out. The data show around 130,000 clones, with roughly four fifths seen just once and roughly an eighth held by the top ten. The sequence derives from a human donor in a cohort sampled during active COVID-19. This chain uses TRBV6-6 with TRBJ1-1; tentative D call: TRBD1 (6 bases). The specimen sequenced was peripheral blood. CDR3 sequence: CASRRGGVTVMNTEAFF. The CDR3 nucleotides read TGTGCCAGCAGGCGAGGGGGGGTTACAGTCATGAACACTGAAGCTTTCTTT.